Shown below are 19 T cell receptor beta chains from a single sample sequenced in a study of blood T cells in healthy people across ages. Sample-barcoded 5' priming and a J-beta primer mix drove a second PCR of about 6 to 11 cycles. TCRdb re-called the 5' RACE reads with MiXCR, one entry per CDR3 protein. The profile shows about 1,400,000 distinct CDR3 sequences, around two fifths of them singletons. The material sequenced was blood. The origin of the receptors is a woman aged 18 to 35 in good health.

This clonotype was seen more than once but under ten times. The chain joins TRBV4-1 to TRBJ2-7; 7 nucleotides align to TRBD1. V was clipped by 4 bases and J by 3 bases; unmatched bases: 9. Germline V lookup: CDR1 MGHRA, CDR2 YSYEKL. The CDR3 loop spans 15 amino acids. CDR3 protein: CASSRNTGVGYEQYF. CDR3 DNA sequence: TGCGCCAGCAGCCGGAACACAGGGGTGGGCTACGAGCAGTACTTC.

In the case of this clonotype: A read error may explain this, as a much larger clone is one base away. The chain is built from TRBV7-6 and TRBJ1-6; TRBD1 aligns across 8 bases. The CDR3 spans 14 residues. Germline V gives CDR1 SGHVS, CDR2 FNYEAQ. The CDR3 region is CASRLGQGAGPLHF. The CDR3 bases are TGTGCCAGCCGCTTAGGCCAGGGGGCGGGACCCCTCCACTTT.

The chain carries TRBV7-2 and TRBJ2-3; D perhaps matches TRBD2 (6 bases). There are 16 residues in the CDR3. V gave up 1 base and J gave up 1 base, with 12 bases separating them. Germline V gene data show CDR1 as SGHTA and CDR2 as FQGNSA. CDR3 DNA sequence: TGTGCCAGCAGCTTAGTGACGGGAGCGGGCACAGATACGCAGTATTTT. Protein sequence: CASSLVTGAGTDTQYF.

This chain joins TRBV27 and TRBJ2-5, with D possibly matching TRBD1 (6 bases). V dropped 4 bases and J dropped 0 bases, with 12 bases sitting between them. Germline assignment: CDR1 MNHEY and CDR2 SMNVEV (reference sequence). CDR3 length: 15 amino acids. The CDR3 spells CASSSTGRYQETQYF. CDR3 nucleotides: TGTGCCAGCAGTTCAACAGGGCGGTACCAAGAGACCCAGTACTTC.

A few counts support this clonotype. The chain recombines TRBV4-1 with TRBJ2-7; TRBD1 agrees at 7 bases. After removal of 4 bases from V and 3 bases from J, the junction contained 6 bases not matched to a gene. Germline V gene lookup returns CDR1 MGHRA and CDR2 YSYEKL. The CDR3 length is 14 residues. The CDR3, as DNA: TGCGCCAGCAGCCTCCGGGACAGCAACTACGAGCAGTACTTC. It codes for CASSLRDSNYEQYF.

This clonotype appeared a few times. The V and J genes are TRBV4-1 and TRBJ2-1, with 9 bases that match TRBD1. V was pared by 0 bases and J by 3 bases, with 6 bases of the junction left unmatched. CDR1 and CDR2 from the germline V gene are MGHRA and YSYEKL. This CDR3 has 17 residues. CDR3 sequence: CASSQESGTGFYNEQFF. The DNA for the CDR3 is TGCGCCAGCAGCCAAGAATCCGGGACAGGGTTCTACAATGAGCAGTTCTTC.

The rearrangement uses TRBV6-2 or TRBV6-3 and TRBJ2-7; 8 nucleotides match TRBD2. Unmatched junction bases numbered 14, after V lost 6 bases and J lost 1 base. The CDR3 sequence is 17 residues long. The germline V gene encodes CDR1 MNHEY and CDR2 SVGEGT. The CDR3 DNA is TGTGCCAGCAGCCCTCCTTTGGGTAGCGGGGAGTCCTACGAGCAGTACTTC. Encoded protein: CASSPPLGSGESYEQYF.

V is TRBV2 and J is TRBJ1-4; a possible D gene is TRBD1 (5 bases). Germline-derived CDR1 and CDR2 are SNHLY and FYNNEI. This CDR3 region has 13 residues. V dropped 5 bases and J dropped 8 bases, with 12 bases sitting between them. The CDR3 nucleotides read TGTGCCAGCAGTTACCGACAGTACGAAAAACTGTTTTTT. This encodes CASSYRQYEKLFF.

The chain recombines TRBV27 with TRBJ2-5, with TRBD2 matching 8 bases. The CDR3 is 17 residues long. The junction had 19 bases not matched to a gene; V was cut back by 2 bases and J by 11 bases. Germline V lookup: CDR1 MNHEY, CDR2 SMNVEV (reference sequence). CDR3 coding DNA: TGTGCCAGCAGTTTACTCTCTGCAGCGGGAGAAGGTGATGAGCAGTACTTC. This translates into CASSLLSAAGEGDEQYF.

The V and J genes are TRBV12-5 and TRBJ2-1; 10 nucleotides agree with TRBD1. CDR1 is LGHNT and CDR2 is FRNRAP in the germline V gene. The CDR3 is 16 residues long. V shed 3 bases and J 12 bases; nucleotides not matched to a gene: 14. In DNA form, the CDR3 reads TGTGCTAGTGGTTTCCCCCCGGGACAGGGGCATTGCGGGCAGTTCTTC. It translates to CASGFPPGQGHCGQFF. Complete variable domain (other parts from reference TRBV12-5 and TRBJ2-1): DARVTQTPRHKVTEMGQEVTMRCQPILGHNTVFWYRQTMMQGLELLAYFRNRAPLDDSGMPKDRFSAEMPDATLATLKIQPSEPRDSAVYFCASGFPPGQGHCGQFFGPGTRLTVL.

The rearrangement uses TRBV20-1 and TRBJ1-2, with D possibly being TRBD1 (5 bases). Germline values: CDR1 DFQATT, CDR2 SNEGSKA (reference sequence). The CDR3 runs 13 residues. V gave up 3 bases and J gave up 3 bases, with 11 bases separating them. Here the CDR3 reads CSASIQGDYGYTF. The CDR3 DNA sequence: TGCAGTGCTAGTATCCAGGGAGACTATGGCTACACCTTC.

This clonotype came up a few times. The gene calls are TRBV12-3 or TRBV12-4 and TRBJ1-1, with D perhaps matching TRBD1 (5 bases). Trimming removed 1 base from V and 10 bases from J, with 10 bases in between. The CDR3 spans 12 residues. The CDR3 protein is CASSLGSGGAFF. CDR3 in DNA: TGTGCCAGCAGTTTAGGGTCGGGGGGAGCTTTCTTT.

This clonotype was seen a few times. The genes are TRBV21-1 and TRBJ2-5; TRBD2, the D gene given by the table, was not confirmed from the DNA. TRBV21-1 is reported as a pseudogene. The CDR3 is 17 residues long. CDR3 bases: TGTGCCAGCAGCCTCTCAGTGGCTAGCGGAAAGAAAGAGACCCAGTACTTC. Translated, it gives CASSLSVASGKKETQYF.

The chain carries TRBV6-6 and TRBJ2-3; 10 nucleotides agree with TRBD2. Germline trimming cut 2 bases from V and 3 bases from J; bases unmatched to any gene: 8. This CDR3 spans 17 amino acids. Per the germline V gene, CDR1 is MNHNY and CDR2 is SVGAGI (reference sequence). DNA for the CDR3: TGTGCCAGCAGTTACGTAGCGGGGGGATCGGCGACAGATACGCAGTATTTT. Translated, it gives CASSYVAGGSATDTQYF.

The J gene is TRBJ2-7, the V gene TRBV27; 9 bases are a match to TRBD2. Losses at the gene ends were 3 bases for V and 2 bases for J; bases not matched to a gene: 5. Germline V gene sequence: CDR1 MNHEY, CDR2 SMNVEV (reference sequence). This CDR3 spans 15 amino acids. CDR3 protein: CASSFTGLAPYEQYF. In nucleotides, the CDR3 is TGTGCCAGCAGTTTTACGGGACTAGCCCCCTACGAGCAGTACTTC.

This clonotype has more than one count but fewer than ten. V usage is TRBV6-2 or TRBV6-3 and J usage is TRBJ2-7, with 11 nucleotides matching TRBD1. This CDR3 is built from 15 residues. V was clipped by 5 bases and J by 3 bases; unmatched bases: 6. From germline, CDR1 is MNHEY and CDR2 SVGEGT. The CDR3 region is CASSARTGGFYEQYF. The CDR3 DNA sequence: TGTGCCAGCAGTGCTCGGACAGGGGGCTTCTACGAGCAGTACTTC.

The chain uses TRBV7-9 and TRBJ2-4; D is perhaps TRBD2 (6 bases). The ends were cut back, 3 bases at V and 13 bases at J, with 13 bases in the middle. Looked up from germline, CDR1 is SEHNR and CDR2 is FQNEAQ (reference sequence). The CDR3 consists of 12 residues. CDR3 DNA: TGTGCCAGCAGCTTGGGAGGTTATGCCCAGTACTTC. Amino acids: CASSLGGYAQYF. Filled out from reference TRBV7-9 and TRBJ2-4, the complete variable domain reads DTGVSQNPRHKITKRGQNVTFRCDPISEHNRLYWYRQTLGQGPEFLTYFQNEAQLEKSRLLSDRFSAERPKGSFSTLEIQRTEQGDSAMYLCASSLGGYAQYFGAGTRLSVL.

The CDR3 DNA sequence: TGTGCCAGCAGTGGGACTAGCATTTCCTACGAGCAGTACTTC. Translated, it gives CASSGTSISYEQYF. This chain connects TRBV2 to TRBJ2-7, with TRBD2 matching 8 bases. The CDR3 is 14 residues long. The V gene's germline CDR1 is SNHLY and CDR2 FYNNEI. Trimming cost V 4 bases and J 1 base; bases outside gene matches: 3.

The chain employs TRBV6-4 and TRBJ2-3; 11 positions agree with TRBD2. The CDR3 sequence is 15 residues long. Trimming cost V 4 bases and J 4 bases; bases outside gene matches: 4. Germline assignment: CDR1 MRHNA and CDR2 SNTAGT. CDR3 protein: CASSATSGEADTQYF. Here the CDR3 DNA reads TGTGCCAGCAGTGCGACTAGCGGGGAGGCAGATACGCAGTATTTT.